The 5 T cell receptor beta chains given below trace back to one sample, sequenced in a study of cytomegalovirus exposure and HLA in healthy donors. The PCR ran on 60 Vbeta and 13 Jbeta primers. Clones were sequenced by immunoSEQ multiplex PCR, and TCRdb holds only the in-frame ones, with some missing. The table lists about 150,000 clones, 70% to 90% of them singletons, with less than 2.5% in the top ten. Sequencing input: PBMCs. The receptors derive from a woman aged 18-29 years in good health and CMV-seronegative.

The chain uses TRBV7-3 and TRBJ2-1, with D possibly being TRBD2 (5 bases). Trimming left V 5 bases short and J 4 bases short, with 21 bases between. Germline-derived CDR1 and CDR2 are SGHTA and FQGTGA. The CDR3 runs 17 residues. CDR3 bases: TGTGCCAGCAGCGTCAAAGGCGCTAGCCTAAGGTACAATGAGCAGTTCTTC. It encodes CASSVKGASLRYNEQFF. Full variable domain (missing parts from reference TRBV7-3 and TRBJ2-1): GAGVSQTPSNKVTEKGKYVELRCDPISGHTALYWYRQSLGQGPEFLIYFQGTGAADDSGLPNDRFFAVRPEGSVSTLKIQRTERGDSAVYLCASSVKGASLRYNEQFFGPGTRLTVL.

The rearrangement links TRBV27 to TRBJ1-5; no definite D call. There are 14 residues in the CDR3. The germline V gene encodes CDR1 MNHEY and CDR2 SMNVEV (reference sequence). The V end was cut by 4 bases, the J end by 0 bases, with 7 bases between. CDR3 DNA: TGTGCCAGCAGTTCACCACTTAGCAATCAGCCCCAGCATTTT. It specifies CASSSPLSNQPQHF.

The chain uses TRBV15 and TRBJ1-1; D may be TRBD1 (6 bases). The CDR3 is made up of 15 amino acids. Trimming left V 0 bases short and J 2 bases short, with 10 bases between. The germline gives CDR1 LNHNV, CDR2 YYDKDF (reference sequence). The CDR3 loop reads CATSRDLGGNTEAFF. CDR3 nucleotides: TGTGCCACCAGCAGAGATTTAGGGGGAAACACTGAAGCTTTCTTT.

V and J are TRBV28 and TRBJ2-1; 7 nucleotides match TRBD2. The J segment lost 3 bases and the V segment lost 7 bases, leaving 6 bases of the junction unmatched. CDR3 length: 14 residues. From germline, CDR1 is MDHEN and CDR2 SYDVKM. The CDR3 nucleotides are TGTGCCAGCACCCTGGGGGGGGGCTACAATGAGCAGTTCTTC. Translating gives CASTLGGGYNEQFF. Using reference TRBV28 and TRBJ2-1 for the parts outside the CDR3, the full variable domain is DVKVTQSSRYLVKRTGEKVFLECVQDMDHENMFWYRQDPGLGLRLIYFSYDVKMKEKGDIPEGYSVSREKKERFSLILESASTNQTSMYLCASTLGGGYNEQFFGPGTRLTVL.

Only one count was recorded for this clone. The rearrangement links TRBV5-1 to TRBJ2-7; TRBD1 matches at 8 bases. Germline V gene sequence: CDR1 SGHRS, CDR2 YFSETQ. This CDR3 comprises 16 residues. Losses at the gene ends were 0 bases for V and 3 bases for J; bases not matched to a gene: 8. DNA for the CDR3: TGCGCCAGCAGCTTGGTACAGGGGGGCCGACGCTACGAGCAGTACTTC. As protein: CASSLVQGGRRYEQYF.